This TCR beta chain was observed in a study of blood T cell repertoires in COVID-19. Some clones are missing from TCRdb's copy, which holds only in-frame ones; the method was immunoSEQ multiplex PCR. Here the sample spans 350,000 to 450,000 clones, 87% being singletons. J was trimmed by 1 base and V by 4 bases; bases with no gene match: 6. The CDR3 has 15 residues. Germline loops: CDR1 MGHRA, CDR2 YSYEKL. The sequenced sample consisted of peripheral blood. The clonotype originates from a woman in her sixties with COVID-19, enrolled during active disease. The V gene is TRBV4-1, the J gene TRBJ1-2; the match to TRBD1 covers 7 bases. The DNA for the CDR3 is TGCGCCAGCAGCCTCGGGACAGCTAATAACTATGGCTACACCTTC. This gives the protein CASSLGTANNYGYTF.